This TCR beta chain was identified in a study of shared clonotypes between healthy human individuals. In this sample, this clone turned up a few times. CDR3 length: 11 amino acids. Trimming removed 5 bases from V and 7 bases from J, with 8 bases in between. CDR1 is MNHEY, CDR2 SVGAGI, per germline. It was into CD45RA+ naive and CD45RA-negative memory subsets that the CD4+ cells were split. Here immunoSEQ multiplex PCR was the method, and the copy in TCRdb shows in-frame clones only, minus some. The data show fewer than 1.6 million clones, with 97% to 99% seen just once and under 0.45% held by the top ten.

The sample was naive CD4+ T cells sorted from blood. Specified subset: CD45RA+ positively selected. The receptor was isolated from a man younger than 45 in good health. This chain joins TRBV6-5 and TRBJ2-5, with no clear D. DNA of the CDR3: TGTGCCAGCAGTGACCTGAGGACCCAGTACTTC. This sequence encodes CASSDLRTQYF.